This T cell receptor beta chain was captured by sequencing in a study of blood T cell repertoires in COVID-19. The CDR3 covers 16 residues. The V gene's germline CDR1 is SGHDN and CDR2 FVKESK. The junction had 10 bases not matched to a gene; V was cut back by 1 base and J by 7 bases. Measured with immunoSEQ multiplex PCR; TCRdb has only the in-frame clones, and not every one. This sample has a few hundred thousand clones; 85% to 90% occur once, and the top ten carry roughly 0.8%. This rearrangement joins TRBV14 to TRBJ2-1; the match to TRBD2 covers 7 bases. The sample taken for sequencing was peripheral blood. The clonotype originates from a man aged 25-45 years with acute or convalescent COVID-19. CDR3 sequence: CASSQGSGGPSNEQFF. In nucleotides, the CDR3 is TGTGCCAGCAGCCAAGGCTCGGGAGGTCCCTCTAATGAGCAGTTCTTC.